These 3 T cell receptor beta chains originate from one sample sequenced in a study of OX40 agonist ivuxolimab in advanced cancers. Clones were sequenced by immunoSEQ multiplex PCR, and TCRdb holds only the in-frame ones, with some missing. The sample carries some 69,000 clones, about four fifths recorded once. Material: CD4+ or CD8+ T cells sorted from blood, obtained in a trial of the OX40 agonist ivuxolimab. Receptors were obtained from an adult with an advanced solid tumor such as melanoma, head and neck, liver or kidney cancer.

The chain combines TRBV11-3 with TRBJ2-7, with 7 nucleotides matching TRBD1. This CDR3 has 14 residues. Trimming at V came to 5 bases and at J to 1 base, leaving 5 bases not matched to a gene. The germline V gene has CDR1 SGHNT and CDR2 YENEEA. The chain's CDR3 is CASSPGTASYEQYF. The DNA of the CDR3 is TGTGCCAGCAGCCCCGGGACAGCTTCCTACGAGCAGTACTTC. Full variable domain (outside the CDR3, taken from reference TRBV11-3 and TRBJ2-7): EAGVVQSPRYKIIEKKQPVAFWCNPISGHNTLYWYLQNLGQGPELLIRYENEEAVDDSQLPKDRFSAERLKGVDSTLKIQPAELGDSAVYLCASSPGTASYEQYFGPGTRLTVT.

This rearrangement joins TRBV2 to TRBJ2-5, with D uncertain. TRBJ2-7 matches the DNA end more closely, so the J call is doubtful. The germline V gene has CDR1 SNHLY and CDR2 FYNNEI. The CDR3 sequence is 14 residues long. Written as DNA, the CDR3 is TGTGCCAGCACCCAAGGGCAGGTTCGATCCGAGCAGTACTTC. This sequence encodes CASTQGQVRSEQYF.

The chain joins TRBV14 to TRBJ2-3; D gene ambiguous. V was clipped by 2 bases and J by 2 bases, with 11 bases between them. The CDR3 contains 15 residues. CDR1 and CDR2 from the germline V gene are SGHDN and FVKESK. In nucleotides, the CDR3 is TGTGCCAGCAGCCAACTACGGCCAACCACAGATACGCAGTATTTT. Its translation: CASSQLRPTTDTQYF.